This T cell receptor (beta chain) was captured by sequencing in a study of CD8 T cells in Susac syndrome. This clonotype was detected once. The study sequenced TCR beta in blood CD8+ and CD4+ T cells. TEMRA cells were FACS-enriched and CD8+ and CD4+ T cells negatively isolated. The RNA, about 0.45 to 1 ug, was put through reverse transcription using random hexamers. TCR beta CDR3 was amplified by immunoSEQ multiplex PCR. This amplification extended across 54 Vbeta and 13 Jbeta segments. MiXCR, applied by TCRdb to the immunoSEQ multiplex PCR reads, yields one record per CDR3 protein. The sample yields about 300,000 distinct CDR3 sequences, about 82% seen once. Germline lookup yields CDR1 MNHEY and CDR2 SVGEGT. The ends were cut back, 0 bases at V and 3 bases at J, with 5 bases in the middle. This CDR3 region has 13 residues.

V is TRBV6-2 or TRBV6-3 and J is TRBJ2-5; D is unclear. Specimen: CD8+ T cells from PBMCs. The sequence came from a human donor with multiple sclerosis. CDR3: CASSYSAEETQYF. The CDR3 DNA reads as TGTGCCAGCAGTTACTCTGCAGAAGAGACCCAGTACTTC.